This record covers a single T cell receptor beta chain. Its antigen remains unidentified. This record belongs to a study of cytomegalovirus exposure and HLA in healthy donors. Study-wide background: About 85 million unique TCR sequences came from HLA-typed donors in an early release. Overall study results and limits: An analysis was carried out later, and it reportedly showed fewer N-insertions in an Asian-associated ancestry cluster than the 666-donor mean. In all likelihood, a cluster of highly shared sequence variants was a sequencing artifact. With later analysis, a missense DCLRE1C variant became linked to TCR beta V- and J-gene trimming.

Primers for the PCR totalled 60 Vbeta and 13 Jbeta. The table came from immunoSEQ multiplex PCR; TCRdb's copy has only in-frame clones and leaves some out. The sample contains 50,000 to 65,000 clones, more than 65% of which appear only once. This clonotype was sampled from a woman between 18 and 29 years old in good health and CMV-seronegative. The sample consisted of PBMCs.

CDR3 loop: CAWSLTGGNQPQHF. CDR3 nucleotide sequence: TGTGCCTGGAGTCTGACAGGGGGCAATCAGCCCCAGCATTTT. V and J are TRBV30 and TRBJ1-5, with 8 bases identical to TRBD1. V gave up 2 bases and J gave up 2 bases; unmatched junction bases: 2. Germline V gives CDR1 GTSNPN, CDR2 SVGIG (reference sequence). The CDR3 sequence is 14 residues long.